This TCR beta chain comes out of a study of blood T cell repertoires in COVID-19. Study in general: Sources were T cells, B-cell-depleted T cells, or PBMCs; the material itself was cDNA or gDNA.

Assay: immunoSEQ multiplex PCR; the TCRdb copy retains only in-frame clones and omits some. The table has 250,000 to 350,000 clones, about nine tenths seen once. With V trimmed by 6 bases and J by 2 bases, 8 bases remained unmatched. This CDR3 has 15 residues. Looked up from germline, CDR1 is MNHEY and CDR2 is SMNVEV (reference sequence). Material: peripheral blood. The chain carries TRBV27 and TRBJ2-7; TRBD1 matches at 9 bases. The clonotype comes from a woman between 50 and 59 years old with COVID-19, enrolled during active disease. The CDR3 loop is CASSAAGTGPYEQYF. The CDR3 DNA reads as TGTGCCAGCAGCGCCGCGGGGACAGGGCCCTACGAGCAGTACTTC.